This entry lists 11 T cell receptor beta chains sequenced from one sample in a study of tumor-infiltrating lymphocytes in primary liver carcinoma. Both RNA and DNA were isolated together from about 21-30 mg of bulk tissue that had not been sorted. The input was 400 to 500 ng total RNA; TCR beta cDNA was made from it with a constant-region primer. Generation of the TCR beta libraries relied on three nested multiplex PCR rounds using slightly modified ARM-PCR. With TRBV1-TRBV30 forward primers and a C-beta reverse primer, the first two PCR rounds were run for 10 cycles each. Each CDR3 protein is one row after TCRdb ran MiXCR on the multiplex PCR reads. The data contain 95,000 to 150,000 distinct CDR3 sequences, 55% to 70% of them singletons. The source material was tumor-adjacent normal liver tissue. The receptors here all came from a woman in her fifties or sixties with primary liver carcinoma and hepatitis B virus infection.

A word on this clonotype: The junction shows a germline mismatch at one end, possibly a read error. The CDR3 DNA reads as TGTGCTAGCAGCTTAACAGGGTTGGACTATGGCTACACCTTT. This sequence encodes CASSLTGLDYGYTF. V is TRBV11-2 and J is TRBJ1-2, with a possible D match to TRBD1 (6 bases). Germline V gene sequence: CDR1 SGHAT, CDR2 FQNNGV. CDR3 length: 14 residues.

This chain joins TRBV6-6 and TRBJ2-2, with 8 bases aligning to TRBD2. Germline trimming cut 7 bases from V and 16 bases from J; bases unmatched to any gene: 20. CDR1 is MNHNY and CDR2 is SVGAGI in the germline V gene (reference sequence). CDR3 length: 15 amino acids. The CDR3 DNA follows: TGTGCCAGCACCTATAGCGGGAAGAACACCGGGGGGCAGTTTTTT. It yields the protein CASTYSGKNTGGQFF.

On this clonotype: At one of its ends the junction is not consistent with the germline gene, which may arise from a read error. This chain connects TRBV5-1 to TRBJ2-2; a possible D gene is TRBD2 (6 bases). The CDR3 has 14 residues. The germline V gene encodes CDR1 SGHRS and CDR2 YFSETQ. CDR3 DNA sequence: TGCGCCAGCAGCCAAGAACTAGCTGCCGGGGAGCTATTTTTT. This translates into CASSQELAAGELFF.

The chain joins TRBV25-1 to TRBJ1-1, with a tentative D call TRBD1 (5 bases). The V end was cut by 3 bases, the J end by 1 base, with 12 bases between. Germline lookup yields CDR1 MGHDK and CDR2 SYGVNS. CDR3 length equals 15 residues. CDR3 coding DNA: TGTGCCAGCAGTGACGAACCGGGACGGAACACTGAAGCTTTCTTT. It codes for CASSDEPGRNTEAFF. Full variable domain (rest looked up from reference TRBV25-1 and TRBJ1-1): EADIYQTPRYLVIGTGKKITLECSQTMGHDKMYWYQQDPGMELHLIHYSYGVNSTEKGDLSSESTVSRIRTEHFPLTLESARPSHTSQYLCASSDEPGRNTEAFFGQGTRLTVV.

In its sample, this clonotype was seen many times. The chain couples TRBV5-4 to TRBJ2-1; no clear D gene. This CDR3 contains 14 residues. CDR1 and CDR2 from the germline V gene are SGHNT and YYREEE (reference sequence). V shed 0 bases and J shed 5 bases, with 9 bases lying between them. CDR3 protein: CASSLVGIDNEQFF. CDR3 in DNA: TGTGCCAGCAGCTTGGTCGGCATCGACAATGAGCAGTTCTTC. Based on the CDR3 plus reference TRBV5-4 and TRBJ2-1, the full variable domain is ETGVTQSPTHLIKTRGQQVTLRCSSQSGHNTVSWYQQALGQGPQFIFQYYREEENGRGNFPPRFSGLQFPNYSSELNVNALELDDSALYLCASSLVGIDNEQFFGPGTRLTVL.

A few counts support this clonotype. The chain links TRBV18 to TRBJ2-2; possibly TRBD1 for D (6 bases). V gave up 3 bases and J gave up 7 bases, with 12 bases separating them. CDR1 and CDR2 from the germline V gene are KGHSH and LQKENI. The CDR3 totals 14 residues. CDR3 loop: CASSPGQQLGELFF. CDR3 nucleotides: TGTGCCAGCTCACCCGGACAGCAACTCGGGGAGCTGTTTTTT.

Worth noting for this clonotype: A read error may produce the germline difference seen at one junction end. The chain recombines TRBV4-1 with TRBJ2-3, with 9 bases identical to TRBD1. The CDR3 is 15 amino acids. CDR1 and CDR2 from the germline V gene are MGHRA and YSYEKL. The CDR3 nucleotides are TGCGCCTGCTCAAAAGGGGGACAGGGAGCAGATATGCAGTATTTT. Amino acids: CACSKGGQGADMQYF.

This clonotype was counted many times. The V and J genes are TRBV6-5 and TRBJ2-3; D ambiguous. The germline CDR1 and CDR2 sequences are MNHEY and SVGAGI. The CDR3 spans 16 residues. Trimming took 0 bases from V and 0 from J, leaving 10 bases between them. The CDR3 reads CASSYSGWLSTDTQYF. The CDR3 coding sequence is TGTGCCAGCAGTTACTCCGGTTGGTTGAGCACAGATACGCAGTATTTT.

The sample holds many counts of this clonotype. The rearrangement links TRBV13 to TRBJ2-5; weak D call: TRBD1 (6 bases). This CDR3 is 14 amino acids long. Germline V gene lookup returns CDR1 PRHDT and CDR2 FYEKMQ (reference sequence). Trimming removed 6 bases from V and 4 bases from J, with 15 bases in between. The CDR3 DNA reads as TGTGCCAGCAGTGGTCCAGGGGCTCTAGAGACCCAGTACTTC. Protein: CASSGPGALETQYF.

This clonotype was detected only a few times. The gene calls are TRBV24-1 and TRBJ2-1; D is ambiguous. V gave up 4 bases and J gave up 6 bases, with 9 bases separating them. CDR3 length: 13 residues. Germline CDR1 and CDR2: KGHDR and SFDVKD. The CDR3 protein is CATSDVNGNEQFF. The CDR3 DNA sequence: TGTGCCACCAGTGACGTTAATGGCAATGAGCAGTTCTTC.

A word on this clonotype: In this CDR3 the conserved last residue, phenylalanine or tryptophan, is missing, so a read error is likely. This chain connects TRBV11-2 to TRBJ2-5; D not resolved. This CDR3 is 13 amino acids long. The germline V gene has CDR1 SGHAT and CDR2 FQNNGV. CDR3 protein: CASRLARQGTQYL. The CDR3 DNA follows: TGTGCCAGCAGGTTAGCCAGGCAAGGGACCCAGTACCTC.